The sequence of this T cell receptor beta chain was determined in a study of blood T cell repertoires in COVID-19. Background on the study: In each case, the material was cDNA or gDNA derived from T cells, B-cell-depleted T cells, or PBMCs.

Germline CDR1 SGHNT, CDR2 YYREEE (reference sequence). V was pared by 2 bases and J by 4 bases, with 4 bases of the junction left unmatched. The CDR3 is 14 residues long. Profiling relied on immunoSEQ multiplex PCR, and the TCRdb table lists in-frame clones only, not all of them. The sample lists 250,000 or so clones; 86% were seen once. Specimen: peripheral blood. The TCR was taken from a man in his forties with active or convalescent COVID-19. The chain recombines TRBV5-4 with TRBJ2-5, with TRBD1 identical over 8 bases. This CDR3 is CASSFADRGETQYF. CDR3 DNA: TGTGCCAGCAGCTTCGCCGACAGGGGAGAGACCCAGTACTTC.